This entry lists 10 T cell receptor beta chains sequenced from one sample in a study of control samples from healthy donors and cancer patients. This table comes from immunoSEQ multiplex PCR, and its TCRdb copy is limited to in-frame clones, with some not included. The data hold 170,000 or so clones, with under 95% observed a single time. The sequenced material came from blood. Receptor source: a woman between 18 and 29 years old in good health.

J is TRBJ1-6 and V is TRBV28; no clear D. The CDR3 runs 13 residues. Per the germline V gene, CDR1 is MDHEN and CDR2 is SYDVKM. V dropped 8 bases and J dropped 0 bases, with 5 bases sitting between them. The CDR3 sequence: CASLFSYNSPLHF. The CDR3 nucleotides are TGTGCCAGCCTATTCTCCTATAATTCACCCCTCCACTTT.

The J gene is TRBJ1-1, the V gene TRBV4-1, with a possible D match to TRBD1 (5 bases). The CDR3 runs 13 residues. The germline CDR1 and CDR2 sequences are MGHRA and YSYEKL. V shed 4 bases and J shed 4 bases, with 10 bases lying between them. The CDR3 DNA sequence: TGCGCCAGCAGCCTCAGGGAGGGCACTGAAGCTTTCTTT. As protein: CASSLREGTEAFF.

This clone was detected once. The chain recombines TRBV24-1 with TRBJ1-2; the match to TRBD1 covers 7 bases. Germline V gene lookup returns CDR1 KGHDR and CDR2 SFDVKD. V was clipped by 7 bases and J by 8 bases; unmatched bases: 12. This CDR3 contains 14 residues. CDR3 bases: TGTGCCACCAGCCCTACAGGGGAATTAGGCGGCTACACCTTC. Protein product: CATSPTGELGGYTF.

This chain joins TRBV27 and TRBJ1-2; 11 nucleotides align to TRBD1. CDR1 is MNHEY, CDR2 SMNVEV, per germline (reference sequence). The CDR3 consists of 16 residues. The J segment lost 8 bases and the V segment lost 0 bases, leaving 8 bases of the junction unmatched. The CDR3, as DNA: TGTGCCAGCAGTTTATCGGTAGGGACAGGGGGAGAAGGCTACACCTTC. Amino acid sequence: CASSLSVGTGGEGYTF.

This clone showed up just once. J is TRBJ1-3 and V is TRBV7-8; D perhaps matches TRBD1 (6 bases). Trimming left V 5 bases short and J 4 bases short, with 12 bases between. Per the germline V gene, CDR1 is SGHVS and CDR2 is FQNEAQ. This CDR3 is built from 14 residues. CDR3 nucleotides: TGTGCCAGCAGCACCCGGACAGTCGGAAACACCATATATTTT. As protein: CASSTRTVGNTIYF.

The rearrangement joins TRBV2 to TRBJ1-1; a weak D match, TRBD1 (6 bases). Germline CDR1 SNHLY, CDR2 FYNNEI. The CDR3 is 16 amino acids. The V end was cut by 6 bases, the J end by 4 bases, with 21 bases between. In DNA form, the CDR3 reads TGTGCCAGCAGAAAACAGGGCTTCTTTGGTTCCACTGAAGCTTTCTTT. Its translation is CASRKQGFFGSTEAFF.

The genes are TRBV10-2 and TRBJ2-3, with D tentatively TRBD1 (5 bases). Germline CDR1 reads WSHSY; CDR2 reads SAAADI. The V and J ends lost 0 bases and 7 bases respectively, with 14 bases between them. The CDR3 extends over 15 amino acids. CDR3 protein: CASSESSPSGNTQYF. Here the CDR3 DNA reads TGCGCCAGCAGTGAGTCCTCCCCTTCAGGGAATACGCAGTATTTT.

The chain joins TRBV5-1 to TRBJ2-2; D gene unclear. This CDR3 is 15 amino acids long. The germline CDR1 and CDR2 sequences are SGHRS and YFSETQ. V shed 0 bases and J shed 0 bases, with 6 bases lying between them. DNA of the CDR3: TGCGCCAGCAGCTTGGACCCCGCGAACACCGGGGAGCTGTTTTTT. Protein sequence: CASSLDPANTGELFF.

V is TRBV7-2 and J is TRBJ1-2; maybe TRBD1 (5 bases). From germline, CDR1 is SGHTA and CDR2 FQGNSA. Trimming took off 1 base at V and 8 bases at J, with 11 bases between the two ends. The CDR3 covers 13 residues. CDR3: CASSLVGGEGYTF. The CDR3 DNA follows: TGTGCCAGCAGCTTAGTCGGGGGGGAGGGCTACACCTTC. The entire variable domain, with the rest obtained from reference TRBV7-2 and TRBJ1-2, is as follows: GAGVSQSPSNKVTEKGKDVELRCDPISGHTALYWYRQSLGQGLEFLIYFQGNSAPDKSGLPSDRFSAERTGGSVSTLTIQRTQQEDSAVYLCASSLVGGEGYTFGSGTRLTVV.

The chain joins TRBV18 to TRBJ2-7, with 8 bases matching TRBD1. Germline loops: CDR1 KGHSH, CDR2 LQKENI. The CDR3 is 15 amino acids. V shed 3 bases, J shed 3 bases, and the junction held 7 bases outside the gene matches. The DNA of the CDR3 is TGTGCCAGCTCACCCCAGGGGGCTCGGGTCTACGAGCAGTACTTC. Translated: CASSPQGARVYEQYF.